The 31 T cell receptor beta chains below were found in one sample sequenced in a study of shared clonotypes between healthy human individuals. Measured with immunoSEQ multiplex PCR; TCRdb has only the in-frame clones, and not every one. The table shows approximately 1.1 million clones, with approximately 80% occurring only once. Sequencing was carried out using memory CD4+ T cells from PBMCs. The subset here: CD45RA-negative fraction. These TCRs come from a man younger than 30 in good health. Some clones in this sample may be carry-over from other donors' samples.

This clone was detected only a few times. The J gene is TRBJ2-7, the V gene TRBV6-1, with a weak D call TRBD1 (6 bases). Per germline, CDR1 MNHNS and CDR2 SASEGT. The V end was cut by 5 bases, the J end by 2 bases, with 13 bases between. The CDR3 covers 14 residues. CDR3 residues: CASSTGQIPYEQYF. In nucleotides, the CDR3 is TGTGCCAGCAGTACCGGACAGATACCCTACGAGCAGTACTTC.

V gene TRBV19 combines with J gene TRBJ2-7; tentative D call: TRBD2 (6 bases). The CDR3 covers 17 residues. Germline assignment: CDR1 LNHDA and CDR2 SQIVND (reference sequence). Trimming stripped 5 bases from V and 0 bases from J, with 20 bases between. CDR3 nucleotide sequence: TGTGCCAGTAGTGTGCGCGGGGACCACTTGAGCTCCTACGAGCAGTACTTC. It codes for CASSVRGDHLSSYEQYF. Supplemented by reference TRBV19 and TRBJ2-7, the full variable domain reads DGGITQSPKYLFRKEGQNVTLSCEQNLNHDAMYWYRQDPGQGLRLIYYSQIVNDFQKGDIAEGYSVSREKKESFPLTVTSAQKNPTAFYLCASSVRGDHLSSYEQYFGPGTRLTVT.

The chain employs TRBV6-5 and TRBJ2-1; 14 nucleotides align to TRBD2. The CDR3 has 15 amino acids. The V and J ends lost 4 bases and 9 bases, in that order; junction bases with no gene match: 5. Germline V gene lookup returns CDR1 MNHEY and CDR2 SVGAGI. DNA of the CDR3: TGTGCCAGCAGTTGGGGACTAGCGGGAGTAGGTGAGCAGTTCTTC. Amino acid sequence: CASSWGLAGVGEQFF.

The J gene is TRBJ1-3, the V gene TRBV5-1, with 7 bases lining up with TRBD1. With V trimmed by 0 bases and J by 4 bases, 1 base remained unmatched. Germline V gene data show CDR1 as SGHRS and CDR2 as YFSETQ. This CDR3 is built from 14 residues. The DNA of the CDR3 is TGCGCCAGCAGCTTGGAGGGACAGGGAAACACCATATATTTT. It yields the protein CASSLEGQGNTIYF.

This chain uses TRBV25-1 with TRBJ1-5, with 7 bases identical to TRBD1. The CDR3 contains 17 residues. V gave up 7 bases and J gave up 4 bases; unmatched junction bases: 16. Germline-derived CDR1 and CDR2 are MGHDK and SYGVNS. The CDR3 spells CASKTQHKTGRNQPQHF. In nucleotides, the CDR3 is TGTGCCAGCAAAACTCAGCATAAGACAGGGAGGAATCAGCCCCAGCATTTT.

Of note for this clone: Other DNA sequences in the sample encode the same CDR3. The rearrangement links TRBV30 to TRBJ2-1; D possibly corresponds to TRBD1 (6 bases). The CDR3 is 11 residues long. CDR1 is GTSNPN, CDR2 SVGIG, per germline (reference sequence). Trimming took off 4 bases at V and 7 bases at J, with 8 bases between the two ends. CDR3 DNA: TGTGCCTGGACAGGGGAGAATGAGCAGTTCTTC. It is translated as CAWTGENEQFF.

The chain is built from TRBV30 and TRBJ2-5, with D possibly called TRBD1 or TRBD2 (5 bases each). Germline loops: CDR1 GTSNPN, CDR2 SVGIG (reference sequence). There are 12 residues in the CDR3. With 1 base removed from V and 5 bases from J, the gap between germline ends came to 8 bases. The CDR3 loop is CAWSGGSETQYF. The CDR3 region has the DNA TGTGCCTGGAGTGGGGGGTCGGAGACCCAGTACTTC.

The J gene is TRBJ1-2, the V gene TRBV11-2; D gene ambiguous. CDR1 SGHAT and CDR2 FQNNGV come from the germline V gene. The V end was cut by 1 base, the J end by 2 bases, with 20 bases between. The CDR3 spans 18 residues. As DNA, the CDR3 is TGTGCCAGCAGCTTAGCGGCCCCGGCGGAACACTTCAACTATGGCTACACCTTC. Translation gives CASSLAAPAEHFNYGYTF.

This clone was recorded a few times. The chain has TRBV5-1 and TRBJ2-2, with 12 positions matching TRBD2. CDR1 and CDR2 from the germline V gene are SGHRS and YFSETQ. This CDR3 is built from 19 residues. Trimming took 4 bases from V and 6 from J; bases not matched to a gene: 16. This CDR3 reads CASSLYPSGRAPVAGELFF. CDR3 DNA: TGCGCCAGCAGCCTGTACCCTAGCGGGAGGGCCCCAGTGGCCGGGGAGCTGTTTTTT.

The V and J genes are TRBV6-5 and TRBJ1-2, with a weak D call TRBD1 (6 bases). The CDR3 contains 15 residues. With 2 bases removed from V and 2 bases from J, the gap between germline ends came to 12 bases. Germline V gives CDR1 MNHEY, CDR2 SVGAGI. The CDR3: CASSYRTAGNYGYTF. Written as DNA, the CDR3 is TGTGCCAGCAGTTACAGGACAGCCGGAAACTATGGCTACACCTTC.

This chain joins TRBV6-4 and TRBJ2-3, with D perhaps matching TRBD1 or TRBD2 (5 bases each). This CDR3 contains 17 residues. V shed 5 bases and J shed 1 base, with 19 bases lying between them. Germline V gives CDR1 MRHNA, CDR2 SNTAGT. This CDR3 is CASSYHCVGRGTDTQYF. CDR3 DNA: TGTGCCAGCAGTTACCATTGTGTGGGGCGGGGCACAGATACGCAGTATTTT.

V usage is TRBV11-2 and J usage is TRBJ2-2, with D perhaps TRBD2 (6 bases). V gave up 0 bases and J gave up 0 bases, with 17 bases separating them. The CDR3 runs to 19 residues. Per the germline V gene, CDR1 is SGHAT and CDR2 is FQNNGV. CDR3 bases: TGTGCCAGCAGCTTAGAGTTATTTAGGAGGGACTCGAACACCGGGGAGCTGTTTTTT. This encodes CASSLELFRRDSNTGELFF.

V and J are TRBV4-2 and TRBJ2-7, with D maybe TRBD2 (6 bases). The germline V and J ends were trimmed by 0 bases and 1 base, with 10 bases remaining between them. Looked up from germline, CDR1 is LGHNA and CDR2 is YNFKEQ. This CDR3 spans 15 amino acids. The CDR3: CASSQDIGSSYEQYF. The CDR3 nucleotides read TGTGCCAGCAGCCAAGATATCGGGAGTTCCTACGAGCAGTACTTC.

This clone appeared a few times. The sample holds other DNA sequences that translate to the same CDR3. J is TRBJ2-5 and V is TRBV6-5, with 8 bases that match TRBD1. This CDR3 has 14 residues. V gave up 6 bases and J gave up 2 bases; unmatched junction bases: 5. Per the germline V gene, CDR1 is MNHEY and CDR2 is SVGAGI. CDR3 region: CASSPYRGQETQYF. The DNA for the CDR3 is TGTGCCAGCAGCCCCTACAGGGGGCAAGAGACCCAGTACTTC.

In the case of this clone: Other DNA sequences in this sample translate to the same CDR3. The rearrangement uses TRBV28 and TRBJ1-2, with TRBD1 as a possible D gene (5 bases). The CDR3 has 13 amino acids. Germline V gives CDR1 MDHEN, CDR2 SYDVKM. The ends were cut back, 6 bases at V and 4 bases at J, with 12 bases in the middle. CDR3 sequence (DNA): TGTGCCAGCAGCTCCGGGGGAATCTATGGCTACACCTTC. Its protein product is CASSSGGIYGYTF.

This chain uses TRBV11-2 with TRBJ2-3; D uncertain. CDR1 SGHAT and CDR2 FQNNGV come from the germline V gene. The CDR3 length is 13 residues. The V end was cut by 2 bases, the J end by 3 bases, with 6 bases between. In DNA, the CDR3 is TGTGCCAGCAGCTTATGGTGGACAGATACGCAGTATTTT. Protein sequence: CASSLWWTDTQYF.

The genes are TRBV9 and TRBJ2-5, with 7 bases matching TRBD1. CDR1 and CDR2 from the germline V gene are SGDLS and YYNGEE. This CDR3 comprises 14 residues. Trimming removed 3 bases from V and 6 bases from J; junction bases left unmatched: 8. In DNA form, the CDR3 reads TGTGCCAGCAGCGCCGGACAGGCGAAGAAGACCCAGTACTTC. Amino acid sequence: CASSAGQAKKTQYF.

The chain is built from TRBV6-5 and TRBJ1-2, with 8 nucleotides matching TRBD1. V was clipped by 7 bases and J by 11 bases; unmatched bases: 9. CDR3 length equals 12 residues. CDR1 is MNHEY and CDR2 is SVGAGI in the germline V gene. Here the CDR3 reads CASTSLGTGYTF. As DNA, the CDR3 is TGTGCCAGCACTTCCTTGGGGACAGGATACACCTTC.

CDR3 sequence reads: CASSSLRNNRNTGELFF. Here the CDR3 DNA reads TGTGCCAGCAGCTCACTCCGGAACAACAGGAACACCGGGGAGCTGTTTTTT. The V and J genes are TRBV21-1 and TRBJ2-2; TRBD1, as called in the table, went unchecked against the DNA. TRBV21-1 represents a pseudogene. The CDR3 covers 17 residues.

V and J are TRBV11-2 and TRBJ2-5; D may be TRBD1 (6 bases). The CDR3 sequence is 14 residues long. V shed 3 bases and J shed 4 bases, with 12 bases lying between them. The germline gives CDR1 SGHAT, CDR2 FQNNGV. This CDR3 is CASSFSRGGETQYF. CDR3 in DNA: TGTGCCAGCAGCTTCAGCCGAGGGGGAGAGACCCAGTACTTC.

The chain combines TRBV5-1 with TRBJ2-5; tentatively, D is TRBD1 (6 bases). Germline V gives CDR1 SGHRS, CDR2 YFSETQ. V was cut by 4 bases and J by 5 bases, with 21 bases left in between. The CDR3 extends over 16 amino acids. The CDR3: CASSRSGTLNGETQYF. CDR3 nucleotide sequence: TGCGCCAGCAGCCGTTCCGGGACACTTAACGGGGAGACCCAGTACTTC.

The chain couples TRBV30 to TRBJ1-5; D gene uncertain. This CDR3 comprises 13 residues. V dropped 5 bases and J dropped 0 bases, with 8 bases sitting between them. Per the germline V gene, CDR1 is GTSNPN and CDR2 is SVGIG (reference sequence). In nucleotides, the CDR3 is TGTGCCTGGGGAATCGGTAGCAATCAGCCCCAGCATTTT. As protein: CAWGIGSNQPQHF.

In the case of this clone: The sample contains more than one DNA sequence encoding this CDR3. The V call is TRBV5-1, the J call TRBJ2-2; the D is unclear. Germline V gene sequence: CDR1 SGHRS, CDR2 YFSETQ. Trimming took 2 bases from V and 5 from J, leaving 7 bases between them. The CDR3 consists of 13 residues. CDR3 residues: CASSLLGTGELFF. In DNA form, the CDR3 reads TGCGCCAGCAGCTTATTAGGGACCGGGGAGCTGTTTTTT.

This clone was recorded once. The chain joins TRBV7-6 to TRBJ2-5, with TRBD2 identical over 11 bases. Trimming at V came to 5 bases and at J to 5 bases, leaving 19 bases not matched to a gene. Germline CDR1 and CDR2: SGHVS and FNYEAQ. CDR3 length: 19 amino acids. CDR3 nucleotide sequence: TGTGCCAGCAGCAACCGTCCCGGTATAGCGGGAGGGCAGGGGGAGACCCAGTACTTC. This gives the protein CASSNRPGIAGGQGETQYF.

As regards this clone: Within the sample, other DNA sequences also encode this same CDR3. The chain couples TRBV28 to TRBJ2-7, with D perhaps matching TRBD1 (6 bases). CDR1 is MDHEN and CDR2 is SYDVKM in the germline V gene. The CDR3 spans 15 residues. The V gene lost 5 bases and the J gene lost 0 bases, with 14 bases spanning the gap. CDR3 loop: CASSPILDSSYEQYF. Here the CDR3 DNA reads TGTGCCAGCAGTCCAATCCTGGACAGCTCCTACGAGCAGTACTTC.

This chain connects TRBV5-1 to TRBJ2-1, with a weak D call TRBD1 (5 bases). The CDR3 has 12 residues. Germline V gene data show CDR1 as SGHRS and CDR2 as YFSETQ. The V and J ends lost 10 bases and 8 bases respectively, with 16 bases between them. In DNA, the CDR3 is TGCGCCTCGGCACTGGGGCTGGATGAGCAGTTCTTC. Translated: CASALGLDEQFF.

The rearrangement links TRBV11-2 to TRBJ2-7; possible D gene TRBD2, 6 bases. The V gene lost 1 base and the J gene lost 9 bases, with 22 bases spanning the gap. Per germline, CDR1 SGHAT and CDR2 FQNNGV. The CDR3 loop spans 16 amino acids. In nucleotides, the CDR3 is TGTGCCAGCAGCTTAGTTTTCCAAATAAATCCCGGGGGGCAGTACTTC. Its protein product is CASSLVFQINPGGQYF.

This clone was observed once. The chain joins TRBV11-3 to TRBJ2-2; D gene unclear. In germline, CDR1 is SGHNT, CDR2 YENEEA. This CDR3 has 13 amino acids. V lost 3 bases to trimming and J lost 4 bases, with 6 bases between them. The CDR3 sequence: CASSFDSTGELFF. In DNA form, the CDR3 reads TGTGCCAGCAGCTTCGATAGCACCGGGGAGCTGTTTTTT.

V is TRBV29-1 and J is TRBJ2-5, with a tentative D call TRBD2 (5 bases). The CDR3 is 12 residues long. CDR1 and CDR2 from the germline V gene are SQVTM and ANQGSEA. V was clipped by 3 bases and J by 1 base, with 6 bases between them. DNA for the CDR3: TGCAGCGTTGACGGGGTCCAAGAGACCCAGTACTTC. As protein: CSVDGVQETQYF.

V is TRBV19 and J is TRBJ1-5; D is possibly TRBD1 (5 bases). CDR3 length: 14 residues. The germline V and J ends were trimmed by 6 bases and 2 bases, with 11 bases remaining between them. CDR1 and CDR2 (germline): LNHDA, SQIVND (reference sequence). The CDR3 loop reads CASRSGAGNQPQHF. CDR3 DNA: TGTGCCAGTAGATCTGGGGCAGGCAATCAGCCCCAGCATTTT.

This sequence joins TRBV4-1 and TRBJ2-7, with a possible D match to TRBD2 (5 bases). The CDR3 is 12 amino acids. CDR1 is MGHRA, CDR2 YSYEKL, per germline. Trimming pared 4 bases from V and 2 bases from J, leaving 6 bases between. Here the CDR3 DNA reads TGCGCCAGCAGCCCCGGGGCCTACGAGCAGTACTTC. It translates to CASSPGAYEQYF.